This T cell receptor beta chain was captured in a study of lymphopenia after photon versus proton radiotherapy. CDR1 and CDR2 from the germline V gene are SNHLY and FYNNEI. The CDR3 has 12 amino acids. The V and J ends lost 8 bases and 5 bases respectively, with 13 bases between them. Assay: immunoSEQ multiplex PCR; the TCRdb copy retains only in-frame clones and omits some. The sample includes 75,000 or so clones, 80% to 90% of them seen just once. In its sample, this clone was seen a few times. J is TRBJ2-7 and V is TRBV2; D might be TRBD1 (5 bases). The source material was peripheral blood, sampled from a patient treated with proton-based radiotherapy. The receptor comes from a man between 60 and 75 years old with pancreatic cancer. As DNA, the CDR3 is TGTGCCAGCCGAAGGGGATTCGACGAGCAGTACTTC. It is translated as CASRRGFDEQYF.